What follows are 3 T cell receptor beta chains derived from one specimen sequenced in a study of identifying expanded T cells in peripheral blood. Here immunoSEQ multiplex PCR was the method, and the copy in TCRdb shows in-frame clones only, minus some. The sample lists about 90,000 clones; around 86% were seen once. The sequenced sample was blood. The origin of the receptors is a person aged 18-70 years in good health.

The chain links TRBV7-2 to TRBJ2-7; TRBD1 is a possible D gene (5 bases). Germline V gene data show CDR1 as SGHTA and CDR2 as FQGNSA. The ends were cut back, 2 bases at V and 2 bases at J, with 13 bases in the middle. The CDR3 runs to 15 residues. CDR3 in DNA: TGTGCCAGCAGCTTAAAAAGGGGCAGCCCCTACGAGCAGTACTTC. Translating gives CASSLKRGSPYEQYF.

CDR3 in amino acids: CASSVEVADTQYF. DNA of the CDR3: TGTGCCAGCAGCGTCGAGGTGGCAGATACGCAGTATTTT. V usage is TRBV6-4 and J usage is TRBJ2-3; no clear D. Deletions cut 6 bases from V and 4 bases from J, with 11 bases between. CDR1 is MRHNA and CDR2 is SNTAGT in the germline V gene. The CDR3 is 13 amino acids.

The chain carries TRBV5-1 and TRBJ2-3; D uncertain. CDR1 is SGHRS and CDR2 is YFSETQ in the germline V gene. The CDR3 contains 12 residues. V gave up 2 bases and J gave up 4 bases, with 5 bases separating them. The CDR3 bases are TGCGCCAGCAGCTTTGATGCAGATACGCAGTATTTT. Protein product: CASSFDADTQYF. Filled out from reference TRBV5-1 and TRBJ2-3, the complete variable domain reads KAGVTQTPRYLIKTRGQQVTLSCSPISGHRSVSWYQQTPGQGLQFLFEYFSETQRNKGNFPGRFSGRQFSNSRSEMNVSTLELGDSALYLCASSFDADTQYFGPGTRLTVL.